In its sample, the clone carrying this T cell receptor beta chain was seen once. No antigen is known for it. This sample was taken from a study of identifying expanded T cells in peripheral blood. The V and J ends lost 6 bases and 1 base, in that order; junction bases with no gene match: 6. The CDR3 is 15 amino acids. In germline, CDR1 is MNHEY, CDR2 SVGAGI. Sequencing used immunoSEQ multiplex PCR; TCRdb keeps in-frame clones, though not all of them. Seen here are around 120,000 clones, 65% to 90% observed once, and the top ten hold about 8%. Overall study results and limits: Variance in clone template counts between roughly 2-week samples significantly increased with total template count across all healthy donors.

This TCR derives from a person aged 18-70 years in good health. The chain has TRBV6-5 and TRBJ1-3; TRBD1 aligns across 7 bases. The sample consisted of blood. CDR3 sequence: CASSTGQSSGNTIYF. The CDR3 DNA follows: TGTGCCAGCAGCACGGGACAGTCTTCTGGAAACACCATATATTTT.